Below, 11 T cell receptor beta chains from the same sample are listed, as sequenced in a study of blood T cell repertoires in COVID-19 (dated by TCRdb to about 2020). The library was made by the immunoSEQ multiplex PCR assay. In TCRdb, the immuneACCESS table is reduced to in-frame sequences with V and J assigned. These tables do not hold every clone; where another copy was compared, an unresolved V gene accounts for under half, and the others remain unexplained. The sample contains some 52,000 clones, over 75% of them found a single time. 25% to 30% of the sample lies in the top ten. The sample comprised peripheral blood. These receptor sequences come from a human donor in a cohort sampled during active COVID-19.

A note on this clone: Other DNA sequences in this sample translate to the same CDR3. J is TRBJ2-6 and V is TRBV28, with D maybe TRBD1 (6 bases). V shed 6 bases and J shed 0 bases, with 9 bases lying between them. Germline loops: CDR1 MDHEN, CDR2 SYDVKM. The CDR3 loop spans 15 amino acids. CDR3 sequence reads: CASSPDSSGANVLTF. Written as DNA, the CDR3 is TGTGCCAGCAGCCCGGACAGCTCTGGGGCCAACGTCCTGACTTTC.

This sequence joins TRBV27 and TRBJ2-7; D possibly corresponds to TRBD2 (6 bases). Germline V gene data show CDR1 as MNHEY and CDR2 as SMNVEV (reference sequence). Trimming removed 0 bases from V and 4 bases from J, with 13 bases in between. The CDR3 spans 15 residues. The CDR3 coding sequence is TGTGCCAGCAGTTTATCCCAGGGAGGTCTATACGAGCAGTACTTC. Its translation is CASSLSQGGLYEQYF.

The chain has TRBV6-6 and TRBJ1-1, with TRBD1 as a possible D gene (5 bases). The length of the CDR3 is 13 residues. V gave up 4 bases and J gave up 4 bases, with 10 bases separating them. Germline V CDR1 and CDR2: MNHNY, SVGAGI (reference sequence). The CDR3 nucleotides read TGTGCCAGCAGTTCCCGGGGGGTCACTGAAGCTTTCTTT. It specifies CASSSRGVTEAFF.

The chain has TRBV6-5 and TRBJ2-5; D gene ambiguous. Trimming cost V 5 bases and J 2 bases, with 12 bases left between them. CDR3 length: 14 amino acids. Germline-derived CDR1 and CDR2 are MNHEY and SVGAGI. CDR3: CASSPPRRQETQYF. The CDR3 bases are TGTGCCAGCAGTCCTCCTCGGCGGCAAGAGACCCAGTACTTC.

The CDR3 here is CASSLGTDSSGANVLTF. The CDR3 bases are TGTGCCAGCAGCTTAGGGACAGATTCCTCTGGGGCCAACGTCCTGACTTTC. The chain combines TRBV5-8 with TRBJ2-6; 7 nucleotides match TRBD1. CDR1 SGHTS and CDR2 YDEGEE come from the germline V gene. The CDR3 is 17 amino acids. V gave up 2 bases and J gave up 0 bases; unmatched junction bases: 5.

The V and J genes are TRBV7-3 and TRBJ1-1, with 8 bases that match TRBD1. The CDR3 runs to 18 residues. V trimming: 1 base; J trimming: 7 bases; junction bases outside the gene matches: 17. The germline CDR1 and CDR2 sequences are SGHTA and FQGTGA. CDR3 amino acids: CASSLRGQGATMESEAFF. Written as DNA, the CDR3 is TGTGCCAGCAGCTTAAGAGGACAGGGAGCAACTATGGAGAGTGAAGCTTTCTTT.

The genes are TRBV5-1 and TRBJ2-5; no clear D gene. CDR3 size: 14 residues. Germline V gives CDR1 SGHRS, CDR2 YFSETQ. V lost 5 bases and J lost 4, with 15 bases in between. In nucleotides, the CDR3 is TGCGCCAGCAGGGCGGCATCGTCGATAGAGACCCAGTACTTC. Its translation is CASRAASSIETQYF. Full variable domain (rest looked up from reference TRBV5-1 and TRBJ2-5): KAGVTQTPRYLIKTRGQQVTLSCSPISGHRSVSWYQQTPGQGLQFLFEYFSETQRNKGNFPGRFSGRQFSNSRSEMNVSTLELGDSALYLCASRAASSIETQYFGPGTRLLVL.

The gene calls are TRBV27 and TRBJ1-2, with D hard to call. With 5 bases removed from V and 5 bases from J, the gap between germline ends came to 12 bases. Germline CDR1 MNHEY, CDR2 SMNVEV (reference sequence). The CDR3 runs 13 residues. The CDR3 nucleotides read TGTGCCAGCAGTCTGAACGGAGTTTATGGCTACACCTTC. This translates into CASSLNGVYGYTF.

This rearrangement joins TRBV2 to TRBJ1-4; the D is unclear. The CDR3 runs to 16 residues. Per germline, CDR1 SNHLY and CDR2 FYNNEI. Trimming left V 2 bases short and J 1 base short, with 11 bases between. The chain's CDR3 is CASSERDVGTNEKLFF. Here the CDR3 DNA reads TGTGCCAGCAGTGAACGGGATGTTGGAACTAATGAAAAACTGTTTTTT.

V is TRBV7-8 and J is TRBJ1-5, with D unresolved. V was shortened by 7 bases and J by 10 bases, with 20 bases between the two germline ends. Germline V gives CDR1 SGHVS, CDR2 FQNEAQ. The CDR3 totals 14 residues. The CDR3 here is CASTWSGGRSPQHF. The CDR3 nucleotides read TGTGCCAGCACCTGGTCGGGAGGGCGGTCCCCCCAGCATTTT.

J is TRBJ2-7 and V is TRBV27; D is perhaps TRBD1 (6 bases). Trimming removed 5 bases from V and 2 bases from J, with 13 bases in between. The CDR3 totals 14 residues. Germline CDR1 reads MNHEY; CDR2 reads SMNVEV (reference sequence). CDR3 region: CASSLQGFAYEQYF. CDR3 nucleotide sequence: TGTGCCAGCAGTCTACAGGGTTTTGCCTACGAGCAGTACTTC.